A single sample is the source of the 20 T cell receptor beta chains below, sequenced in a study of brain T cells in children with intractable seizures. Some clones are missing from TCRdb's copy, which holds only in-frame ones; the method was immunoSEQ multiplex PCR. Of a few hundred thousand clones detected, roughly 92% appear once; the ten largest clones hold 5.5% to 6%. Time point denoted: blood from clinic visit 5 months post-surgery; TSC patient then seizure free. Here the sequenced sample was peripheral blood, taken 5 to 6 months after surgery. These receptor sequences come from a boy under two years old with tuberous sclerosis and intractable seizures.

This rearrangement joins TRBV27 to TRBJ1-1; TRBD1 might be the D (5 bases). Germline CDR1 and CDR2: MNHEY and SMNVEV (reference sequence). The CDR3 spans 12 residues. V was clipped by 5 bases and J by 7 bases, with 11 bases between them. The chain's CDR3 is CASSLGLGEAFF. The CDR3 DNA follows: TGTGCCAGCAGTCTGGGACTGGGTGAAGCTTTCTTT.

The chain recombines TRBV28 with TRBJ1-3, with D perhaps matching TRBD1 (6 bases). Germline V CDR1 and CDR2: MDHEN, SYDVKM. Trimming took 4 bases from V and 0 from J, leaving 16 bases between them. The CDR3 consists of 17 residues. CDR3 sequence: CASSSTGGHTSGNTIYF. The CDR3 nucleotides read TGTGCCAGCAGTTCAACTGGGGGGCATACCTCTGGAAACACCATATATTTT.

The J gene is TRBJ2-1, the V gene TRBV5-4; no reliable D call. Germline-derived CDR1 and CDR2 are SGHNT and YYREEE (reference sequence). This CDR3 has 16 amino acids. Trimming stripped 5 bases from V and 5 bases from J, with 20 bases between. The CDR3 sequence: CASRGGSPTSHNEQFF. The CDR3 bases are TGTGCCAGCAGGGGCGGTAGCCCTACATCTCACAATGAGCAGTTCTTC.

The chain couples TRBV19 to TRBJ2-3; TRBD2 aligns across 14 bases. The CDR3 runs 16 residues. In germline, CDR1 is LNHDA, CDR2 SQIVND (reference sequence). V was clipped by 6 bases and J by 5 bases; unmatched bases: 7. The CDR3 coding sequence is TGTGCCAGTAGGCAGACTAGCGGGAGGGGTCTAGATACGCAGTATTTT. It specifies CASRQTSGRGLDTQYF.

This rearrangement joins TRBV19 to TRBJ2-7; 10 bases fit TRBD2. The CDR3 contains 15 residues. Germline loops: CDR1 LNHDA, CDR2 SQIVND (reference sequence). V lost 5 bases and J lost 0; bases outside the gene matches: 4. CDR3: CASSGTSAYSYEQYF. CDR3 coding DNA: TGTGCCAGTAGTGGGACTAGCGCATACTCCTACGAGCAGTACTTC.

The CDR3 nucleotides read TGTGCCAGCAGCTTGTCTGAAACTGTGAACACTGAAGCTTTCTTT. Amino acids: CASSLSETVNTEAFF. The J gene is TRBJ1-1, the V gene TRBV5-6; D gene uncertain. CDR1 SGHDT and CDR2 YYEEEE come from the germline V gene. V was cut by 1 base and J by 0 bases, with 10 bases left in between. The CDR3 runs 15 residues.

This clone was seen once. The CDR3 region has the DNA TGTGCCAGCAGAGCCGGGACAGGGGGCTTTATTAGCAATCAGCCCCAGCATTTT. This gives the protein CASRAGTGGFISNQPQHF. V and J are TRBV2 and TRBJ1-5; TRBD1 agrees at 12 bases. Germline values: CDR1 SNHLY, CDR2 FYNNEI. Losses at the gene ends were 6 bases for V and 0 bases for J; bases not matched to a gene: 9. This CDR3 has 18 residues.

The chain is built from TRBV19 and TRBJ1-2, with D possibly TRBD1 on 5 matching bases. V lost 5 bases, J lost 7 bases, and 17 bases lay in between. The CDR3 spans 14 residues. Germline CDR1 is LNHDA and CDR2 is SQIVND (reference sequence). In DNA, the CDR3 is TGTGCCAGTAGTTACGGGGGGAGTTTCTTTGGCTACACCTTC. It specifies CASSYGGSFFGYTF. The complete variable domain, with remaining parts taken from reference TRBV19 and TRBJ1-2, reads DGGITQSPKYLFRKEGQNVTLSCEQNLNHDAMYWYRQDPGQGLRLIYYSQIVNDFQKGDIAEGYSVSREKKESFPLTVTSAQKNPTAFYLCASSYGGSFFGYTFGSGTRLTVV.

The V and J genes are TRBV7-3 and TRBJ2-3; 13 positions agree with TRBD2. The CDR3 has 20 amino acids. V trimming: 5 bases; J trimming: 0 bases; junction bases outside the gene matches: 14. Germline V gene data show CDR1 as SGHTA and CDR2 as FQGTGA. For the CDR3, the DNA is TGTGCCAGCAGCCCCCGTACAGGACTAGCGGGAGAAACTAGCACAGATACGCAGTATTTT. This encodes CASSPRTGLAGETSTDTQYF.

The chain combines TRBV21-1 with TRBJ1-2; the D call of TRBD1 is as the table states it, not checked on the DNA. TRBV21-1 is described as a pseudogene. This CDR3 spans 14 amino acids. CDR3 in amino acids: CASSTERTGGGYTF. The CDR3 DNA reads TGTGCCAGCAGCACGGAGCGGACAGGGGGGGGCTACACCTTC.

This chain joins TRBV25-1 and TRBJ2-1; TRBD2 aligns across 9 bases. This CDR3 comprises 14 residues. J was trimmed by 4 bases and V by 10 bases; bases with no gene match: 8. CDR1 and CDR2 from the germline V gene are MGHDK and SYGVNS. The DNA for the CDR3 is TGTGCCACCGAAGCGGGAGGCACTTACAATGAGCAGTTCTTC. It yields the protein CATEAGGTYNEQFF.

The genes are TRBV7-3 and TRBJ2-5; D possibly corresponds to TRBD2 (5 bases). V shed 5 bases and J shed 5 bases, with 12 bases lying between them. The CDR3 consists of 13 residues. Per germline, CDR1 SGHTA and CDR2 FQGTGA. The CDR3 DNA is TGTGCCAGCAGCCAAGGGAGTAGGGAGACCCAGTACTTC. Amino acids: CASSQGSRETQYF. Full variable domain (missing parts from reference TRBV7-3 and TRBJ2-5): GAGVSQTPSNKVTEKGKYVELRCDPISGHTALYWYRQSLGQGPEFLIYFQGTGAADDSGLPNDRFFAVRPEGSVSTLKIQRTERGDSAVYLCASSQGSRETQYFGPGTRLLVL.

The V gene is TRBV11-3, the J gene TRBJ2-7, with TRBD2 as a possible D gene (5 bases). Trimming removed 3 bases from V and 3 bases from J, with 12 bases in between. This CDR3 is built from 14 residues. In germline, CDR1 is SGHNT, CDR2 YENEEA. This CDR3 reads CASSLGQEGYEQYF. CDR3 nucleotides: TGTGCCAGCAGCTTGGGCCAAGAGGGCTACGAGCAGTACTTC. The full variable domain, rest sourced from reference TRBV11-3 and TRBJ2-7, is EAGVVQSPRYKIIEKKQPVAFWCNPISGHNTLYWYLQNLGQGPELLIRYENEEAVDDSQLPKDRFSAERLKGVDSTLKIQPAELGDSAVYLCASSLGQEGYEQYFGPGTRLTVT.

This rearrangement joins TRBV27 to TRBJ1-1, with TRBD1 identical over 8 bases. The CDR3 totals 13 residues. Germline V CDR1 and CDR2: MNHEY, SMNVEV (reference sequence). V shed 3 bases, J shed 7 bases, and the junction held 4 bases outside the gene matches. CDR3 coding DNA: TGTGCCAGCAGTTTGCGCAGGGGGCATGAAGCTTTCTTT. Its translation is CASSLRRGHEAFF.

On this clone: The same CDR3 also results from other DNA sequences found in this sample. This sequence joins TRBV19 and TRBJ1-5; D not resolved. From germline, CDR1 is LNHDA and CDR2 SQIVND (reference sequence). V was pared by 3 bases and J by 2 bases, with 5 bases between. This CDR3 has 13 amino acids. CDR3 sequence: CASSIGGNQPQHF. The CDR3 DNA is TGTGCCAGTAGTATCGGCGGCAATCAGCCCCAGCATTTT.

This rearrangement joins TRBV5-5 to TRBJ1-5; D unclear. Trimming stripped 1 base from V and 2 bases from J, with 13 bases between. The germline V gene has CDR1 SGHKS and CDR2 YYEKEE (reference sequence). The CDR3 sequence is 16 residues long. The CDR3 sequence is CASSLKGEFGNQPQHF. The CDR3 DNA reads as TGTGCCAGCAGCTTGAAGGGTGAATTTGGCAATCAGCCCCAGCATTTT.

CDR3 residues: CASSQERNRDNSPLHF. CDR3 DNA sequence: TGCGCCAGCAGCCAAGAGAGGAACAGGGATAATTCACCCCTCCACTTT. This chain connects TRBV4-1 to TRBJ1-6; TRBD1 might be the D (6 bases). CDR1 MGHRA and CDR2 YSYEKL come from the germline V gene. CDR3 length: 16 amino acids. The V and J ends lost 0 bases and 5 bases respectively, with 11 bases between them.

The genes are TRBV5-1 and TRBJ1-1, with a possible D match to TRBD1 (6 bases). The germline V gene encodes CDR1 SGHRS and CDR2 YFSETQ. V lost 0 bases, J lost 1 base, and 10 bases lay in between. The CDR3 has 15 amino acids. The DNA of the CDR3 is TGCGCCAGCAGCTTGGCTGACAGGACGAACACTGAAGCTTTCTTT. Its protein product is CASSLADRTNTEAFF.

The V gene is TRBV18, the J gene TRBJ2-7; 8 bases agree with TRBD2. The CDR3 runs 14 residues. The V gene end was trimmed by 3 bases and the J gene end by 3 bases; junction bases not matched to a gene: 4. The germline V gene encodes CDR1 KGHSH and CDR2 LQKENI. The CDR3 DNA reads TGTGCCAGCTCACCTACTAGCGGAAGCTACGAGCAGTACTTC. It specifies CASSPTSGSYEQYF.

This sequence joins TRBV5-1 and TRBJ1-1; D gene ambiguous. V lost 5 bases to trimming and J lost 6 bases, with 11 bases between them. Germline V lookup: CDR1 SGHRS, CDR2 YFSETQ. The CDR3 totals 12 residues. Here the CDR3 DNA reads TGCGCCAGCAGACAAACCGGGGCTGAAGCTTTCTTT. It encodes CASRQTGAEAFF.